This T cell receptor (beta chain) was found in a study of blood T cell repertoires in COVID-19. Overall study: COVID-19 samples, acute and convalescent, were from the United States, Italy and Spain. The cDNA or gDNA used as material had been derived from T cells, B-cell-depleted T cells, or PBMCs.

Per the original data handling: Counts of nucleated cells, estimated from reference gene primer amplification, were obtained. The method was immunoSEQ multiplex PCR; TCRdb's version includes in-frame clones alone and lacks a portion of them. That table furnishes V, J and clone size, whereas the DNA furnished D and trimming. The sample lists about 98,000 clones; roughly 80% were seen once. This clone was detected a few times. The sequence was collected from a woman aged 80 or older with acute or convalescent COVID-19. Sequences were obtained from peripheral blood.

The CDR3 DNA sequence: TGTGCCAGCAGCATCCGGGACAGGGTCAACGAGCAGTACTTC. It yields the protein CASSIRDRVNEQYF. The rearrangement uses TRBV2 and TRBJ2-7, with 9 bases matching TRBD1. The J segment lost 5 bases and the V segment lost 6 bases, leaving 8 bases of the junction unmatched. Germline loops: CDR1 SNHLY, CDR2 FYNNEI. The CDR3 covers 14 residues.